The 26 T cell receptor beta chains below were found in one sample sequenced in a study of cytomegalovirus exposure and HLA in healthy donors. The PCR used 60 Vbeta and 13 Jbeta primers. Some clones are missing from TCRdb's copy, which holds only in-frame ones; the method was immunoSEQ multiplex PCR. Of about 120,000 clones in the sample, roughly 80% were seen once. The sequenced sample was PBMCs. The receptors come from a female donor in good health and CMV-seropositive.

This clone was counted only a few times. The rearrangement uses TRBV5-6 and TRBJ2-7, with D possibly TRBD2 on 5 matching bases. V lost 4 bases to trimming and J lost 7 bases, with 12 bases between them. The CDR3 consists of 12 residues. Germline values: CDR1 SGHDT, CDR2 YYEEEE. CDR3 DNA: TGTGCCAGCAGCGGCGTGACGGGAGAGCAGTACTTC. Its translation: CASSGVTGEQYF.

This chain links TRBV7-2 with TRBJ1-3; D not resolved. The length of the CDR3 is 15 residues. The V end was cut by 0 bases, the J end by 1 base, with 7 bases between. CDR1 and CDR2 from the germline V gene are SGHTA and FQGNSA. This CDR3 reads CASSLAHSSGNTIYF. The CDR3 DNA follows: TGTGCCAGCAGCTTAGCTCACAGTTCTGGAAACACCATATATTTT.

The J gene is TRBJ2-7, the V gene TRBV30; 9 positions agree with TRBD2. The CDR3 runs to 12 residues. V was clipped by 0 bases and J by 6 bases; unmatched bases: 0. CDR1 is GTSNPN and CDR2 is SVGIG in the germline V gene (reference sequence). The DNA for the CDR3 is TGTGCCTGGAGTGTGACTAGCGGCGAGCAGTACTTC. Translating it yields CAWSVTSGEQYF.

The chain has TRBV7-6 and TRBJ1-1; D ambiguous. CDR3 length equals 15 residues. Trimming took off 1 base at V and 0 bases at J, with 9 bases between the two ends. Germline CDR1 SGHVS, CDR2 FNYEAQ. This CDR3 is CASSLEPVMNTEAFF. The CDR3 bases are TGTGCCAGCAGCTTAGAACCAGTCATGAACACTGAAGCTTTCTTT.

The rearrangement joins TRBV6-5 to TRBJ2-3, with 10 bases that match TRBD1. The V segment lost 4 bases and the J segment 5 bases; nucleotides outside the gene matches: 9. Germline V gene sequence: CDR1 MNHEY, CDR2 SVGAGI. The CDR3 extends over 16 amino acids. The DNA of the CDR3 is TGTGCCAGCAGTTGGGGGAGGGACAGGGGCATAGATACGCAGTATTTT. As protein: CASSWGRDRGIDTQYF.

The chain carries TRBV7-2 and TRBJ2-2, with D uncertain. V dropped 3 bases and J dropped 1 base, with 6 bases sitting between them. Germline V lookup: CDR1 SGHTA, CDR2 FQGNSA. This CDR3 has 14 amino acids. This CDR3 reads CASSFGKNTGELFF. CDR3 coding DNA: TGTGCCAGCAGCTTTGGCAAGAACACCGGGGAGCTGTTTTTT.

This sequence joins TRBV27 and TRBJ1-1; the match to TRBD1 covers 11 bases. V gave up 3 bases and J gave up 5 bases; unmatched junction bases: 2. The germline V gene encodes CDR1 MNHEY and CDR2 SMNVEV (reference sequence). The CDR3 runs to 14 residues. CDR3 loop: CASSLDRGRTEAFF. Here the CDR3 DNA reads TGTGCCAGCAGTTTGGACAGGGGGCGGACTGAAGCTTTCTTT.

The genes are TRBV4-2 and TRBJ2-2; the D gene is possibly TRBD2 (6 bases). This CDR3 has 16 residues. Trimming took off 0 bases at V and 1 base at J, with 9 bases between the two ends. From germline, CDR1 is LGHNA and CDR2 YNFKEQ. Here the CDR3 DNA reads TGTGCCAGCAGCCAAGAACGGCGGGGGAACACCGGGGAGCTGTTTTTT. It specifies CASSQERRGNTGELFF.

This clone has only a few counts. The V and J genes are TRBV6-5 and TRBJ1-2; 11 bases are a match to TRBD1. The germline CDR1 and CDR2 sequences are MNHEY and SVGAGI. This CDR3 spans 16 amino acids. J gave up 3 bases and V 5 bases, and 8 bases lay outside the gene matches. The chain's CDR3 is CASSNLGQGAYYGYTF. DNA of the CDR3: TGTGCCAGCAGTAACTTAGGACAGGGGGCCTACTATGGCTACACCTTC.

The rearrangement joins TRBV9 to TRBJ2-7; a possible D gene is TRBD2 (6 bases). In germline, CDR1 is SGDLS, CDR2 YYNGEE. Deletions cut 4 bases from V and 6 bases from J, with 17 bases between. The CDR3 sequence is 14 residues long. As DNA, the CDR3 is TGTGCCAGCAGCCCCCGGGAGCGGTGGTCCGAGCAGTACTTC. It translates to CASSPRERWSEQYF.

V and J are TRBV5-4 and TRBJ1-2, with 12 bases aligning to TRBD1. From germline, CDR1 is SGHNT and CDR2 YYREEE (reference sequence). Trimming cost V 4 bases and J 12 bases; bases outside gene matches: 10. CDR3 length equals 14 residues. For the CDR3, the DNA is TGTGCCAGCAGCGGAACCGGGACAGGGGGCGCGCACACCTTC. Residues: CASSGTGTGGAHTF.

The chain has TRBV7-6 and TRBJ2-5, with D perhaps TRBD1 (5 bases). Trimming shortened V by 2 bases and J by 4 bases, and 11 bases separated the two germline ends. Germline V lookup: CDR1 SGHVS, CDR2 FNYEAQ. The CDR3 is 14 residues long. The CDR3 DNA reads as TGTGCCAGCAGCTTACTCACAAGGGGAGAGACCCAGTACTTC. Residues: CASSLLTRGETQYF.

In this sample, this clone turned up once. The chain has TRBV7-6 and TRBJ1-1; 7 bases map to TRBD1. The CDR3 covers 14 residues. The germline CDR1 and CDR2 sequences are SGHVS and FNYEAQ. V trimming: 5 bases; J trimming: 1 base; junction bases outside the gene matches: 4. This chain's CDR3 is CASSHDRANTEAFF. The CDR3, as DNA: TGTGCCAGCAGCCACGACAGGGCGAACACTGAAGCTTTCTTT. The full variable domain, its missing parts supplied by reference TRBV7-6 and TRBJ1-1, is GAGVSQSPRYKVTKRGQDVALRCDPISGHVSLYWYRQALGQGPEFLTYFNYEAQQDKSGLPNDRFSAERPEGSISTLTIQRTEQRDSAMYRCASSHDRANTEAFFGQGTRLTVV.

V is TRBV6-1 and J is TRBJ2-1, with TRBD2 matching 13 bases. There are 16 residues in the CDR3. V lost 4 bases and J lost 6; bases outside the gene matches: 6. Germline V lookup: CDR1 MNHNS, CDR2 SASEGT. This chain's CDR3 is CASSVPTSGGGNEQFF. The DNA for the CDR3 is TGTGCCAGCAGTGTTCCTACTAGCGGGGGGGGCAATGAGCAGTTCTTC.

The genes are TRBV18 and TRBJ1-2, with a weak D call TRBD1 (5 bases). Trimming stripped 3 bases from V and 4 bases from J, with 15 bases between. Germline assignment: CDR1 KGHSH and CDR2 LQKENI. The CDR3 is made up of 15 amino acids. The DNA of the CDR3 is TGTGCCAGCTCACCGGAAGGGGATGCCGGCTATGGCTACACCTTC. This sequence encodes CASSPEGDAGYGYTF.

The chain recombines TRBV9 with TRBJ1-1; 7 bases fit TRBD1. V shed 2 bases, J shed 1 base, and the junction held 8 bases outside the gene matches. In germline, CDR1 is SGDLS, CDR2 YYNGEE. This CDR3 contains 16 residues. This CDR3 reads CASSVAGGRENTEAFF. CDR3 bases: TGTGCCAGCAGCGTTGCAGGGGGGCGAGAGAACACTGAAGCTTTCTTT.

The genes are TRBV7-6 and TRBJ2-2; TRBD1 agrees at 8 bases. The V and J ends lost 5 bases and 4 bases, in that order; junction bases with no gene match: 6. This CDR3 contains 15 residues. From germline, CDR1 is SGHVS and CDR2 FNYEAQ. The CDR3 loop is CASSPQDRATGELFF. The CDR3 coding sequence is TGTGCCAGCAGCCCCCAGGACAGGGCCACCGGGGAGCTGTTTTTT.

The V call is TRBV6-4, the J call TRBJ2-1, with TRBD2 identical over 7 bases. Trimming at V came to 8 bases and at J to 5 bases, leaving 9 bases not matched to a gene. The germline CDR1 and CDR2 sequences are MRHNA and SNTAGT. This CDR3 has 14 amino acids. CDR3 in DNA: TGTGCCAGCCCACGGCTCCGGGGGGACAATGAGCAGTTCTTC. Amino acid sequence: CASPRLRGDNEQFF.

The CDR3 DNA follows: TGTGCCAGCAGTTCACCCGGGGAGAACGGGTCCTACGAGCAGTACTTC. Its translation: CASSSPGENGSYEQYF. V gene TRBV28 combines with J gene TRBJ2-7, with D perhaps TRBD2 (5 bases). CDR3 length: 16 residues. Trimming pared 4 bases from V and 1 base from J, leaving 17 bases between. Germline CDR1 is MDHEN and CDR2 is SYDVKM.

The rearrangement links TRBV5-1 to TRBJ2-2; 10 positions agree with TRBD1. This CDR3 is 20 amino acids long. The V and J ends lost 4 bases and 4 bases, in that order; junction bases with no gene match: 19. Germline CDR1 reads SGHRS; CDR2 reads YFSETQ. The CDR3, as DNA: TGCGCCAGCAGCCTGAGACAGGGGGCGTCTCGTTTAAGCCCCACCGGGGAGCTGTTTTTT. Amino acids: CASSLRQGASRLSPTGELFF. Full variable domain (missing parts from reference TRBV5-1 and TRBJ2-2): KAGVTQTPRYLIKTRGQQVTLSCSPISGHRSVSWYQQTPGQGLQFLFEYFSETQRNKGNFPGRFSGRQFSNSRSEMNVSTLELGDSALYLCASSLRQGASRLSPTGELFFGEGSRLTVL.

The V gene is TRBV5-1, the J gene TRBJ2-2, with a weak D call TRBD1 (6 bases). The CDR3 has 18 amino acids. Germline V gives CDR1 SGHRS, CDR2 YFSETQ. Trimming pared 0 bases from V and 3 bases from J, leaving 18 bases between. CDR3 amino acids: CASSLGLDGQRYTGELFF. CDR3 coding DNA: TGCGCCAGCAGCTTGGGTCTAGACGGACAGCGCTACACCGGGGAGCTGTTTTTT. The variable domain in full, with the rest retrieved from reference TRBV5-1 and TRBJ2-2, is KAGVTQTPRYLIKTRGQQVTLSCSPISGHRSVSWYQQTPGQGLQFLFEYFSETQRNKGNFPGRFSGRQFSNSRSEMNVSTLELGDSALYLCASSLGLDGQRYTGELFFGEGSRLTVL.

The J gene is TRBJ1-2, the V gene TRBV5-4; TRBD1 matches at 9 bases. There are 15 residues in the CDR3. J was trimmed by 4 bases and V by 6 bases; bases with no gene match: 10. The germline V gene has CDR1 SGHNT and CDR2 YYREEE (reference sequence). The CDR3 coding sequence is TGTGCCAGCACATTCACCGGGACAGGGATCTATGGCTACACCTTC. Its translation: CASTFTGTGIYGYTF.

This clone was counted a few times. The chain has TRBV2 and TRBJ1-1; D possibly corresponds to TRBD1 (6 bases). The V end was cut by 4 bases, the J end by 4 bases, with 13 bases between. This CDR3 spans 14 amino acids. The germline gives CDR1 SNHLY, CDR2 FYNNEI. This CDR3 reads CASSVGGAGTEAFF. CDR3 nucleotide sequence: TGTGCCAGCAGTGTAGGGGGGGCGGGCACTGAAGCTTTCTTT.

V gene TRBV28 combines with J gene TRBJ1-3, with D possibly TRBD1 on 5 matching bases. The CDR3 length is 15 residues. CDR1 MDHEN and CDR2 SYDVKM come from the germline V gene. V dropped 4 bases and J dropped 0 bases, with 10 bases sitting between them. CDR3 coding DNA: TGTGCCAGCAGTTGGGGCGGCCGCTCTGGAAACACCATATATTTT. Protein product: CASSWGGRSGNTIYF.

The J gene is TRBJ1-1, the V gene TRBV10-3; D gene unclear. CDR3 length equals 13 residues. The V gene lost 5 bases and the J gene lost 1 base, with 8 bases spanning the gap. Germline V gene sequence: CDR1 ENHRY, CDR2 SYGVKD. CDR3 nucleotide sequence: TGTGCCATCAGTCGAGGAGAGAACACTGAAGCTTTCTTT. It encodes CAISRGENTEAFF.

This chain links TRBV5-1 with TRBJ2-5, with 8 positions matching TRBD1. The CDR3 is made up of 14 amino acids. Trimming cost V 4 bases and J 4 bases; bases outside gene matches: 6. Germline CDR1 SGHRS, CDR2 YFSETQ. DNA for the CDR3: TGCGCCAGCAGCCCGGACAGGGAGCTAGAGACCCAGTACTTC. It codes for CASSPDRELETQYF.